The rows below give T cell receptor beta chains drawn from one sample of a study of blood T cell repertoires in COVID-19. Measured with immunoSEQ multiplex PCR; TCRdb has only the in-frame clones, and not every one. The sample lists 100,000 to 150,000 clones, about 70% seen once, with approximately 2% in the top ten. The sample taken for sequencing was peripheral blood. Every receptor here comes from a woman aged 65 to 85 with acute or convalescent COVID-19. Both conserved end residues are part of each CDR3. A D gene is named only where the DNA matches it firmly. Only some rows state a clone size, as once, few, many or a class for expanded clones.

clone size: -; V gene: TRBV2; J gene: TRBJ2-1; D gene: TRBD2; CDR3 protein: CASKRTSGNNEQFF; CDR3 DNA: TGTGCCAGCAAGCGGACTAGCGGGAACAATGAGCAGTTCTTC
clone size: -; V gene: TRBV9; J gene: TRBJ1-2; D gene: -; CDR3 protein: CASSVTGVHYGYTF; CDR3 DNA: TGTGCCAGCAGCGTAACAGGAGTTCACTATGGCTACACCTTC
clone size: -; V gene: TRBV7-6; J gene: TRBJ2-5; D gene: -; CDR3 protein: CASSFVAAETQYF; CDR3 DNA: TGTGCCAGCAGCTTTGTGGCGGCGGAGACCCAGTACTTC
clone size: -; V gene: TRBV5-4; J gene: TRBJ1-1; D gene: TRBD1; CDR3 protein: CASSVPGQGADTEAFF; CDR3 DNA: TGTGCCAGCAGCGTCCCGGGACAGGGGGCAGACACTGAAGCTTTCTTT
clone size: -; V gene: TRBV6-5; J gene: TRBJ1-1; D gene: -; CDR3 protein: CASHIGSIEAFF; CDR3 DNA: TGTGCCAGCCATATAGGGAGTATTGAAGCTTTCTTT
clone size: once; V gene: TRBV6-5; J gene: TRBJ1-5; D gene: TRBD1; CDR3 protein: CASDLSGGTNQPQHF; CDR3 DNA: TGTGCTAGCGACTTATCAGGGGGGACTAATCAGCCCCAGCATTTT
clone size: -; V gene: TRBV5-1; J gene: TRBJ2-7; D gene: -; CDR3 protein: CASSPGGTYEQYF; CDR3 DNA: TGCGCCAGCAGCCCCGGGGGAACCTACGAGCAGTACTTC
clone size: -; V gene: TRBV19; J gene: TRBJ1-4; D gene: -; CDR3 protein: CASSIPQGLNEKLFF; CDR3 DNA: TGTGCCAGTAGTATACCCCAGGGTCTTAATGAAAAACTGTTTTTT
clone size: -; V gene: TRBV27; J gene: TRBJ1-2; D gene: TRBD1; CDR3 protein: CASWGQGAIHGYTF; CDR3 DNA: TGTGCCAGTTGGGGACAGGGGGCGATCCATGGCTACACCTTC
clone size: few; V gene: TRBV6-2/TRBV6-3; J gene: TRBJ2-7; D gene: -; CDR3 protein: CASSLLATGSYEQYF; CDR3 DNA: TGTGCCAGCAGTCTATTAGCTACAGGGTCCTACGAGCAGTACTTC
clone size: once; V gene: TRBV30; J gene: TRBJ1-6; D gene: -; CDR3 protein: CAWSTGNSPLHF; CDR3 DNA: TGTGCCTGGAGTACAGGGAATTCACCCCTCCACTTT
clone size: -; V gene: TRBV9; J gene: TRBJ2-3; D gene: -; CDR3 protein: CASSVEGVRTDTQYF; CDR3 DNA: TGTGCCAGCAGCGTAGAAGGGGTGCGAACAGATACGCAGTATTTT
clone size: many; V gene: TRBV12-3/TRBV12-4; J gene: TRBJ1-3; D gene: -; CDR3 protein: CASSSQWNTIYF; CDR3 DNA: TGTGCCAGCAGTTCTCAGTGGAACACCATATATTTT
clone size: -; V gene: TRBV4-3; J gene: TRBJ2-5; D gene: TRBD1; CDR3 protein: CASSQGTGGQETQYF; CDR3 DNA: TGCGCCAGCAGCCAAGGGACAGGGGGACAAGAGACCCAGTACTTC
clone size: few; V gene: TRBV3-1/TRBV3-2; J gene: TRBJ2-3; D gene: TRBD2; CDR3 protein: CASSQLAGGTDTQYF; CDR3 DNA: TGTGCCAGCAGCCAACTAGCGGGGGGAACAGATACGCAGTATTTT
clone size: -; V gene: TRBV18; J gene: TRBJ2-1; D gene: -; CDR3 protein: CASSPAPRCGKQNNEQFF; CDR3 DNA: TGTGCCAGCTCACCAGCTCCTCGGTGCGGGAAGCAGAACAATGAGCAGTTCTTC
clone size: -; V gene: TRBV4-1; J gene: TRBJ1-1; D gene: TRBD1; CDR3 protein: CASSHVGQRGTEAFF; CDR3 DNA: TGCGCCAGCAGCCACGTGGGACAGCGGGGGACTGAAGCTTTCTTT
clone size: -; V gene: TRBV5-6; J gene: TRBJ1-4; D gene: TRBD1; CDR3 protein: CASSPPPGQGNEKLFF; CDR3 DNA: TGTGCCAGCAGCCCTCCACCCGGACAGGGGAACGAAAAACTGTTTTTT
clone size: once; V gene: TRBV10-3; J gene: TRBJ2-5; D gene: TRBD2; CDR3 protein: CATTMGLAGGPPETQYF; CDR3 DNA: TGTGCCACCACAATGGGACTAGCGGGGGGGCCGCCCGAGACCCAGTACTTC
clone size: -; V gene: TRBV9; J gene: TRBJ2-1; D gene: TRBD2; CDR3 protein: CASSVGESGIYNEQFF; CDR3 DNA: TGTGCCAGCAGCGTAGGTGAGAGCGGGATATACAATGAGCAGTTCTTC
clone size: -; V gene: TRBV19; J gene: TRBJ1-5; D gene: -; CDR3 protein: CASSISGYSNQPQHF; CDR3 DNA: TGTGCCAGTAGTATCAGCGGCTATAGCAATCAGCCCCAGCATTTT
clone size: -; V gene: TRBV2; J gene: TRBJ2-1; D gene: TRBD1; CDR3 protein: CASSEGDRERDEQFF; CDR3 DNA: TGTGCCAGCAGTGAAGGGGACAGGGAGCGCGATGAGCAGTTCTTC
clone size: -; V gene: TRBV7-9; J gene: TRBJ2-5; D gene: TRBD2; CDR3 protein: CASSFMGGGETQYF; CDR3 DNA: TGTGCCAGCAGCTTCATGGGGGGAGGGGAGACCCAGTACTTC
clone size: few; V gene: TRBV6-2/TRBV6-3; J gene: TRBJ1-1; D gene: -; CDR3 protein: CASSYSGGLNTEAFF; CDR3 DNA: TGTGCCAGCAGTTACTCGGGGGGGCTGAACACTGAAGCTTTCTTT
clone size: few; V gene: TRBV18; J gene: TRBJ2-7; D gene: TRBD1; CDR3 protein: CASSRDSRSYEQYF; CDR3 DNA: TGTGCCAGCTCACGGGACAGCCGCTCCTACGAGCAGTACTTC
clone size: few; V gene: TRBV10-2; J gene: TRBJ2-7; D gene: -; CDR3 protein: CASSEGGLGGAFYEQYF; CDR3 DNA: TGCGCCAGCAGTGAGGGGGGGTTAGGCGGAGCCTTCTACGAGCAGTACTTC
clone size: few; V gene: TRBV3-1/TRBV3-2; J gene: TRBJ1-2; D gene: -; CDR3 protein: CASSQQGIGYTF; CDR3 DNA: TGTGCCAGCAGCCAACAGGGGATTGGCTACACCTTC
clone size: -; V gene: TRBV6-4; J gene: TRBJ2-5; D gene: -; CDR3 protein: CASSRGAQETQYF; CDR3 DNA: TGTGCCAGCAGCAGGGGGGCCCAAGAGACCCAGTACTTC
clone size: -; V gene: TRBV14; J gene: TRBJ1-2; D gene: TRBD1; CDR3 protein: CASSQELRDRTINYGYTF; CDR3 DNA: TGTGCCAGCAGCCAAGAACTCCGGGACAGAACTATTAACTATGGCTACACCTTC
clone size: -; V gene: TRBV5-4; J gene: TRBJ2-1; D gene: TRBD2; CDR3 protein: CASSLIAGVGEQFF; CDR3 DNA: TGTGCCAGCAGCTTGATAGCGGGAGTAGGTGAGCAGTTCTTC
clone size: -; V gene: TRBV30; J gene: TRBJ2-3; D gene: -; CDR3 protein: CAWSVRGPKDTQYF; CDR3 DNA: TGTGCCTGGAGTGTGCGGGGGCCAAAAGATACGCAGTATTTT